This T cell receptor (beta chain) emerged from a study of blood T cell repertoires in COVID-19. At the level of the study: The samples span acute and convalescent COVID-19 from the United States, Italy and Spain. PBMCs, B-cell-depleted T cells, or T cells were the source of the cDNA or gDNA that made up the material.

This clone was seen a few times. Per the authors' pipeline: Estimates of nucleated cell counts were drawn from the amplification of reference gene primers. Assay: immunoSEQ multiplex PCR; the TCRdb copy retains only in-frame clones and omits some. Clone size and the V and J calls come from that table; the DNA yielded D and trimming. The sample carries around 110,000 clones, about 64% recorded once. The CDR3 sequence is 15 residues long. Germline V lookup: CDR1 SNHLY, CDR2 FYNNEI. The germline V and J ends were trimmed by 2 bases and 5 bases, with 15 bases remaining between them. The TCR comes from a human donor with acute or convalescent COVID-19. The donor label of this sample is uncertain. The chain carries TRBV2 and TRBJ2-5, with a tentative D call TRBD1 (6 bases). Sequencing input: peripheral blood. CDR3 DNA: TGTGCCAGCAGTGAACCCTGGGGGCGAGGGGAGACCCAGTACTTC. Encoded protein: CASSEPWGRGETQYF.